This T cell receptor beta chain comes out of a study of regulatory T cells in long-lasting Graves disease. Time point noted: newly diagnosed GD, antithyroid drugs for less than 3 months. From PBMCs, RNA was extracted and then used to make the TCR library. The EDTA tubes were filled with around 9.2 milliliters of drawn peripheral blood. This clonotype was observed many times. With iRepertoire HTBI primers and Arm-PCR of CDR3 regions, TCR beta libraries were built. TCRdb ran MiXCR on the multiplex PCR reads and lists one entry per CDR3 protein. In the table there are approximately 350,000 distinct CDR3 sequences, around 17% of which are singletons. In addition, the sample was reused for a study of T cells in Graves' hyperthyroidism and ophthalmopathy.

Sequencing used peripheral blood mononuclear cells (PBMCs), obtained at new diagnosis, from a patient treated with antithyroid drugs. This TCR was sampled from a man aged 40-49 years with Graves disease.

Here the CDR3 reads CAIKKTAEEDTEAFF. CDR3 in DNA: TGTGCCATCAAGAAGACAGCCGAGGAGGACACTGAAGCTTTCTTT. The genes are TRBV10-3 and TRBJ1-1, with D perhaps TRBD1 (5 bases). CDR1 ENHRY and CDR2 SYGVKD come from the germline V gene. The CDR3 is 15 amino acids. Trimming removed 7 bases at V and 3 bases at J, with 18 bases between.